The rows below give T cell receptor beta chains drawn from one sample of a study of untreated major depressive disorder. Clones were sequenced by immunoSEQ multiplex PCR, and TCRdb holds only the in-frame ones, with some missing. The sample includes about 25,000 clones, approximately 90% of them seen just once. Sequencing was carried out using CD4+ T cells from PBMCs. These receptors were taken from a woman in her twenties or thirties with major depressive disorder. CDR3s include the opening cysteine and the closing phenylalanine or tryptophan. The D gene is left open where the match is weak. Clone sizes are given selectively: once, few, many, or a class where the clone is expanded.

TRBV29-1	.	TRBJ2-5	.	TGCAGCGTTGATCAGGGGTGGGAGACCCAGTACTTC	CSVDQGWETQYF
TRBV2	.	TRBJ1-5	TRBD1	TGTGCCAGCAGTTTGGGACAGGCAAGAACTCAGCCCCAGCATTTT	CASSLGQARTQPQHF
TRBV2	.	TRBJ1-5	.	TGTGCCAGCAGTGTTGGGGAGCCCCAGCATTTT	CASSVGEPQHF
TRBV27	.	TRBJ1-2	.	TGTGCCAGCAGTTTCGGGGGTAATGGCTACACCTTC	CASSFGGNGYTF
TRBV5-4	.	TRBJ1-3	.	TGTGCCAGCAGCTTGAGGGCAGGGGCCTCTGGAAACACCATATATTTT	CASSLRAGASGNTIYF
TRBV2	few	TRBJ2-3	.	TGTGCCAGCGACAGCTTCACAGATACGCAGTATTTT	CASDSFTDTQYF
TRBV29-1	.	TRBJ2-3	TRBD1	TGCAGCGTTGAGACAGGGTTCGATACGCAGTATTTT	CSVETGFDTQYF
TRBV28	.	TRBJ2-7	.	TGTGCCAGCAGTTCGCGGACCTGGGCCTACGAGCAGTACTTC	CASSSRTWAYEQYF
TRBV5-1	.	TRBJ1-4	.	TGCGCCAGCAGGATAAACAGCGGAGGAGGCAATGAAAAACTGTTTTTT	CASRINSGGGNEKLFF
TRBV12-5	.	TRBJ2-2	TRBD2	TGTGCTAGTGGTTTGGGACTAGCGGGGACGAACACCGGGGAGCTGTTTTTT	CASGLGLAGTNTGELFF
TRBV7-2	once	TRBJ2-7	TRBD1	TGTGCCAGCAGCCCACAGACAGGGTTATACGAGCAGTACTTC	CASSPQTGLYEQYF
TRBV19	.	TRBJ2-3	.	TGTGCCAGCCGGCCTAGCGGCACAGATACGCAGTATTTT	CASRPSGTDTQYF
TRBV27	.	TRBJ1-2	.	TGTGCCAGCAGTTCTTCCCCTGGAGGCTACACCTTC	CASSSSPGGYTF
TRBV7-8	.	TRBJ1-5	.	TGTGCCAGCAGCTTTGGCATAATTGAGCCCCAGCATTTT	CASSFGIIEPQHF
TRBV29-1	.	TRBJ2-1	.	TGCAGCGTAGGGGCTACCCCTGGAATGAATGAGCAGTTCTTC	CSVGATPGMNEQFF
TRBV29-1	.	TRBJ2-6	.	TGCAGCGTGCAAAGGGACACTGACTCTGGGGCCAACGTCCTGACTTTC	CSVQRDTDSGANVLTF
TRBV6-6	.	TRBJ2-3	TRBD1	TGTGCCAGCCACAGGACCGACAGGGCCGACACAGATACGCAGTATTTT	CASHRTDRADTDTQYF
TRBV29-1	.	TRBJ2-5	TRBD1	TGCAGCGTGACAGGGGGAGACGAGACCCAGTACTTC	CSVTGGDETQYF
TRBV5-4	few	TRBJ2-3	TRBD2	TGTGCCAGCAGCGCCAGACTAGCGTCCATGGTTGGCACAGATACGCAGTATTTT	CASSARLASMVGTDTQYF
TRBV13	once	TRBJ2-1	TRBD2	TGTGCCAGCAGCCGGACTAGCGGGGGGGCCTATGAGCAGTTCTTC	CASSRTSGGAYEQFF
TRBV5-4	.	TRBJ2-3	TRBD2	TGTGCCAGCAGCAAGCGGGACTATGGTCACTCGGATACGCAGTATTTT	CASSKRDYGHSDTQYF
TRBV2	.	TRBJ2-7	.	TGTGCCAGCAGTGTTGAAGACAGTCGGCAGTACTTC	CASSVEDSRQYF
TRBV15	.	TRBJ1-4	TRBD1	TGTGCCACCAGCAGGATACAGGGGAAGTTTGGTTGGTCTAATGAAAAACTGTTTTTT	CATSRIQGKFGWSNEKLFF
TRBV7-8	.	TRBJ1-1	.	TGTGCCAGCAGCTCTAAGGGTTGGGGCACTGAAGCTTTCTTT	CASSSKGWGTEAFF
TRBV27	once	TRBJ1-2	.	TGTGCCAGCAGTTTCGGCAGGGGTAATGGCTACACCTTC	CASSFGRGNGYTF
TRBV29-1	.	TRBJ2-3	TRBD2	TGCAGCGTTGGGGCCCTGGGGGGGGGCACAGATACGCAGTATTTT	CSVGALGGGTDTQYF
TRBV5-6	.	TRBJ1-2	TRBD1	TGTGCCAGCAGCCGGGGGACAGGGGACGGTGGCTACACCTTC	CASSRGTGDGGYTF
TRBV2	.	TRBJ2-5	.	TGTGCCAGCAGTGAACAGGGGCTTGGGCGAGAGACCCAGTACTTC	CASSEQGLGRETQYF
TRBV19	.	TRBJ1-5	.	TGTGCCAGTAGCCCTGTAGCAGGGATTCAGCCCCAGCATTTT	CASSPVAGIQPQHF
TRBV28	.	TRBJ1-1	TRBD1	TGTGCCAGCAGTTTGCACAGGGGCAGCACTGAAGCTTTCTTT	CASSLHRGSTEAFF
TRBV28	.	TRBJ2-1	TRBD2	TGTGCCAGCAGTTTCCCTCGGACTAGCGGGAGGTACAATGAGCAGTTCTTC	CASSFPRTSGRYNEQFF
TRBV5-8	.	TRBJ2-1	.	TGTGCCAGCAGCCACGCCGGGTTCATTGGAAATGAGCAGTTCTTC	CASSHAGFIGNEQFF
TRBV11-3	.	TRBJ2-1	TRBD1	TGTGCCAGCACCCGGATCGGACAGGGGAACAATGAGCAGTTCTTC	CASTRIGQGNNEQFF
TRBV5-1	.	TRBJ1-1	.	TGCGCCAGCAGCTCCCCTTACGAGACACGAGCTTTCTTT	CASSSPYETRAFF
TRBV4-3	.	TRBJ1-1	TRBD1	TGCGCCAGCAGCCAAGATATTAGGGGACAGCAGAACACTGAAGCTTTCTTT	CASSQDIRGQQNTEAFF
TRBV29-1	once	TRBJ2-7	.	TGCAGCGTTGTAGAGGGGTCCTACGAGCAGTACTTC	CSVVEGSYEQYF
TRBV6-4	.	TRBJ2-6	.	TGTGCCAGCAGTGACGAAGCCTCTGGGGCCAACGTCCTGACTTTC	CASSDEASGANVLTF
TRBV29-1	.	TRBJ2-3	.	TGCAGCGTTGAGGGTCCGGGTGGGGATACGCAGTATTTT	CSVEGPGGDTQYF
TRBV6-1	.	TRBJ1-1	.	TGTGCCAGCAGTGCAGGGTTGAGGAACACTGAAGCTTTCTTT	CASSAGLRNTEAFF
TRBV9	.	TRBJ2-1	.	TGTGCCAGCAGCGTGTCAGGGCCTAGCTCCTACAATGAGCAGTTCTTC	CASSVSGPSSYNEQFF
TRBV6-6	.	TRBJ1-5	.	TGTGCCAGCAGTTCGGATAACGGCAATCAGCCCCAGCATTTT	CASSSDNGNQPQHF
TRBV28	.	TRBJ1-6	TRBD1	TGTGCCAGCAGCCCAGGGACAGGGCCCTCACCCCTCCACTTT	CASSPGTGPSPLHF
TRBV25-1	.	TRBJ1-2	.	TGTGCCAGCAGCCCTGTCGGCGACCCCCCCTATGGCTACACCTTC	CASSPVGDPPYGYTF
TRBV6-5	.	TRBJ1-1	.	TGTGCCAGCAGTTACTCGATGTCCGCTACGACTGAAGCTTTCTTT	CASSYSMSATTEAFF
TRBV6-5	.	TRBJ2-7	.	TGTGCCAGCAGTTACGGATCGACCTACGAGCAGTACTTC	CASSYGSTYEQYF
TRBV19	.	TRBJ1-4	TRBD1	TGTGCCAGTAGAGACAGGGGGCAGGCTAATGAAAAACTGTTTTTT	CASRDRGQANEKLFF
TRBV6-1	.	TRBJ1-6	TRBD1	TGTGCCAGCAGTAAAGCGACAGGGGGCTCCTATAATTCACCCCTCCACTTT	CASSKATGGSYNSPLHF
TRBV7-3	.	TRBJ2-3	.	TGTGCCAGCAGCGTAGGCCGACCTAACACAGATACGCAGTATTTT	CASSVGRPNTDTQYF
TRBV27	.	TRBJ2-7	.	TGTGCCAGCAGCCTTAGAGGACAGACCCTCTACGAGCAGTACTTC	CASSLRGQTLYEQYF
TRBV10-2	.	TRBJ1-2	.	TGCGCCAGCAGTGAGTCGGGCAGCTATGGCTACACCTTC	CASSESGSYGYTF
TRBV6-1	.	TRBJ2-1	.	TGTGCCAGCAGTGAAGAGGGGGGAGTTAAGTTCTTC	CASSEEGGVKFF
TRBV7-3	.	TRBJ2-2	TRBD2	TGTGCCAGCAGCCCTAGCGGGGGATCCACCGGGGAGCTGTTTTTT	CASSPSGGSTGELFF
TRBV5-1	.	TRBJ2-2	TRBD2	TGCGCCAGCAGCTCGGGACTAGCGGGAGGGAGTAACACCGGGGAGCTGTTTTTT	CASSSGLAGGSNTGELFF
TRBV2	.	TRBJ1-4	.	TGTGCCAGCAATTTTCTGACAAACGGTGAAAAACTGTTTTTT	CASNFLTNGEKLFF
TRBV2	.	TRBJ2-7	TRBD1	TGTGCCAGCAACCGGGACAGGGCCTACGAGCAGTACTTC	CASNRDRAYEQYF